Following are 29 T cell receptor beta chains from one sample sequenced in a study of T cells in Graves' hyperthyroidism and ophthalmopathy (dated by TCRdb to about 2019). The library was generated by multiplex PCR. The sequencing machine was an Illumina HiSeq 2000. TCR beta CDR3 regions were amplified from RNA transcripts. The first round of RT-PCR for the TCR CDR3 was performed with the HTBI primer set and the Qiagen OneStep RT-PCR kit. In-frame beta chains were kept once TCRdb had trimmed the public reads at Q25 with fastp and called clones with MiXCR. Rows merge per CDR3 protein into single entries with the most common DNA and genes. Present in this sample are hundreds of thousands of distinct CDR3 sequences, 14% to 15% of which were seen just once. The ten largest account for around 4.5% of the sample. Sequences were obtained from blood. Receptors originate from a woman in her thirties or forties with Graves' ophthalmopathy.

This clonotype was detected many times. The rearrangement links TRBV7-2 to TRBJ1-1; D not certain. Germline V CDR1 and CDR2: SGHTA, FQGNSA. V was cut by 3 bases and J by 1 base, with 12 bases left in between. The CDR3 sequence is 15 residues long. This CDR3 reads CASSFSGQANTEAFF. Written as DNA, the CDR3 is TGTGCCAGCAGCTTCTCGGGCCAAGCGAACACTGAAGCTTTCTTT.

This clonotype appeared many times. The genes are TRBV6-1 and TRBJ1-5, with D perhaps matching TRBD1 (5 bases). The V end was cut by 4 bases, the J end by 4 bases, with 14 bases between. The CDR3 is 15 amino acids. Germline loops: CDR1 MNHNS, CDR2 SASEGT. CDR3 amino acids: CASSGSGNWNQPQHF. The DNA of the CDR3 is TGTGCCAGCAGTGGATCAGGGAACTGGAATCAGCCCCAGCATTTT.

For this clonotype: Its ends do not fully match the called genes, so a read error is possible. The rearrangement uses TRBV6-2 or TRBV6-3 and TRBJ2-3; 9 positions match TRBD2. The CDR3 spans 16 residues. Germline assignment: CDR1 MNHEY and CDR2 SVGEGT. CDR3 DNA sequence: TGTGCCAGCAGCCTCGTAGCGGGAGTCAGCACAGGTACGCAGTATTTT. Translation: CASSLVAGVSTGTQYF.

The table lists this clonotype with a few counts. The chain joins TRBV12-3 or TRBV12-4 to TRBJ2-7, with a weak D call TRBD1 (5 bases). The CDR3 extends over 14 amino acids. Trimming took off 3 bases at V and 6 bases at J, with 15 bases between the two ends. The DNA of the CDR3 is TGTGCCAGCAGTTTGGGGCGAAACAGAGGCGAGCAGTACTTC. Translation gives CASSLGRNRGEQYF.

This clonotype occurred many times. The genes are TRBV2 and TRBJ1-5; D remains unclear. Germline V gene sequence: CDR1 SNHLY, CDR2 FYNNEI. Trimming took 1 base from V and 9 from J, leaving 10 bases between them. The length of the CDR3 is 13 residues. CDR3 nucleotide sequence: TGTGCCAGCAGTGAAGTCGTGGGATCGCCCCAGCATTTT. Amino acid sequence: CASSEVVGSPQHF.

At least ten counts were recorded for this clonotype. V gene TRBV19 combines with J gene TRBJ2-5, with a possible D match to TRBD1 (6 bases). The germline V gene encodes CDR1 LNHDA and CDR2 SQIVND (reference sequence). This CDR3 contains 14 residues. The V end lost 0 bases, the J end lost 4 bases, and 9 bases lay between the germline ends. The CDR3 bases are TGTGCCAGTAGTATAGATGGCAGGGGAGAGACCCAGTACTTC. As protein: CASSIDGRGETQYF.

The chain links TRBV19 to TRBJ1-5; tentatively, D is TRBD1 (6 bases). V gave up 8 bases and J gave up 0 bases, with 11 bases separating them. This CDR3 spans 14 amino acids. The germline V gene encodes CDR1 LNHDA and CDR2 SQIVND (reference sequence). CDR3 nucleotide sequence: TGTGCCAGTGATGACAGGTATAGCAATCAGCCCCAGCATTTT. Translation gives CASDDRYSNQPQHF.

A few counts support this clonotype. V usage is TRBV12-3 or TRBV12-4 and J usage is TRBJ2-1; TRBD2 matches at 7 bases. The CDR3 contains 15 residues. The V segment lost 6 bases and the J segment 4 bases; nucleotides outside the gene matches: 9. CDR3 in DNA: TGTGCCAGCAGCTGGGCGGGAGATTGGTACAATGAGCAGTTCTTC. Protein product: CASSWAGDWYNEQFF.

Many counts were recorded for this clonotype. The chain is built from TRBV7-2 and TRBJ1-2, with D hard to call. Germline-derived CDR1 and CDR2 are SGHTA and FQGNSA. Trimming took off 4 bases at V and 8 bases at J, with 11 bases between the two ends. The CDR3 spans 12 residues. The CDR3 nucleotides read TGTGCCAGCAGCTGGACGGATCACGGCTACACCTTC. Translating it yields CASSWTDHGYTF. The complete variable domain, with remaining parts taken from reference TRBV7-2 and TRBJ1-2, reads GAGVSQSPSNKVTEKGKDVELRCDPISGHTALYWYRQSLGQGLEFLIYFQGNSAPDKSGLPSDRFSAERTGGSVSTLTIQRTQQEDSAVYLCASSWTDHGYTFGSGTRLTVV.

This clonotype was observed at least ten times. V gene TRBV20-1 combines with J gene TRBJ1-2; D is perhaps TRBD1 (6 bases). The CDR3 spans 11 residues. V lost 5 bases to trimming and J lost 8 bases, with 12 bases between them. Germline loops: CDR1 DFQATT, CDR2 SNEGSKA (reference sequence). For the CDR3, the DNA is TGCAGTGCTGAGACAGGAGGGGGCTACACCTTC. Translating gives CSAETGGGYTF.

This clonotype has just a few counts. This CDR3 is CASTSNRGTYEQYF. In DNA form, the CDR3 reads TGTGCCAGCACATCTAACAGGGGGACCTACGAGCAGTACTTC. The J gene is TRBJ2-7, the V gene TRBV28, with 8 bases lining up with TRBD1. Per germline, CDR1 MDHEN and CDR2 SYDVKM. This CDR3 spans 14 amino acids. With V trimmed by 7 bases and J by 2 bases, 7 bases remained unmatched.

This clonotype was seen more than once but under ten times. The junction and the germline gene differ at one end; a read error may be behind it. This rearrangement joins TRBV7-3 to TRBJ1-4; no firm D call. The V gene's germline CDR1 is SGHTA and CDR2 FQGTGA. The CDR3 has 18 amino acids. CDR3 in amino acids: CASSLKAGEAATNEKLLF. The CDR3 DNA reads as TGTGCCAGCAGCTTAAAGGCTGGGGAGGCAGCAACTAATGAAAAACTGCTTTTT.

This clonotype was counted many times. The chain combines TRBV7-8 with TRBJ2-7; the match to TRBD2 covers 7 bases. CDR1 and CDR2 (germline): SGHVS, FQNEAQ. V trimming: 1 base; J trimming: 2 bases; junction bases outside the gene matches: 11. The CDR3 loop spans 17 amino acids. The CDR3 bases are TGTGCCAGCAGCTTAGAAGCTGGGAGGGCGCATCCCTACGAGCAGTACTTC. Translation: CASSLEAGRAHPYEQYF. Together with reference TRBV7-8 and TRBJ2-7, the CDR3 gives the full variable domain: GAGVSQSPRYKVAKRGQDVALRCDPISGHVSLFWYQQALGQGPEFLTYFQNEAQLDKSGLPSDRFFAERPEGSVSTLKIQRTQQEDSAVYLCASSLEAGRAHPYEQYFGPGTRLTVT.

This clonotype came up many times. This chain joins TRBV6-5 and TRBJ1-3; 7 nucleotides align to TRBD1. The CDR3 is made up of 16 amino acids. Losses at the gene ends were 2 bases for V and 0 bases for J; bases not matched to a gene: 4. The germline V gene has CDR1 MNHEY and CDR2 SVGAGI. The CDR3 region has the DNA TGTGCCAGCAGTTACGACTGGGACAGCTCTGGAAACACCATATATTTT. Protein sequence: CASSYDWDSSGNTIYF.

This clonotype was seen at least ten times. V and J are TRBV20-1 and TRBJ1-1; D ambiguous. The V gene lost 1 base and the J gene lost 1 base, with 10 bases spanning the gap. Germline V lookup: CDR1 DFQATT, CDR2 SNEGSKA (reference sequence). The CDR3 length is 14 residues. DNA of the CDR3: TGCAGTGCTAGAGTGGTCAGTCAGAACACTGAAGCTTTCTTT. It translates to CSARVVSQNTEAFF.

This clonotype was recorded at least ten times. This sequence joins TRBV11-2 and TRBJ1-2; D gene ambiguous. The CDR3 length is 12 residues. Per germline, CDR1 SGHAT and CDR2 FQNNGV. The V end lost 5 bases, the J end lost 3 bases, and 7 bases lay between the germline ends. The CDR3 is CASSEEDYGYTF. The CDR3 coding sequence is TGTGCCAGCAGCGAGGAAGACTATGGCTACACCTTC. Combining the CDR3 with reference TRBV11-2 and TRBJ1-2 gives the whole variable domain EAGVAQSPRYKIIEKRQSVAFWCNPISGHATLYWYQQILGQGPKLLIQFQNNGVVDDSQLPKDRFSAERLKGVDSTLKIQPAKLEDSAVYLCASSEEDYGYTFGSGTRLTVV.

The chain links TRBV6-1 to TRBJ1-5; no definite D call. The CDR3 spans 11 residues. With 1 base removed from V and 16 bases from J, the gap between germline ends came to 11 bases. Germline-derived CDR1 and CDR2 are MNHNS and SASEGT. This chain's CDR3 is CASSEVAGQHF. DNA of the CDR3: TGTGCCAGCAGTGAAGTGGCGGGCCAACATTTT.

A word on this clonotype: The conserved final phenylalanine or tryptophan is absent from the CDR3, which likely points to a read error. The chain couples TRBV28 to TRBJ1-1; TRBD1 might be the D (5 bases). The CDR3 extends over 12 amino acids. The V gene lost 2 bases and the J gene lost 7 bases, with 8 bases spanning the gap. The germline V gene has CDR1 MDHEN and CDR2 SYDVKM. The CDR3 here is CASSLRGHEAFL. CDR3 in DNA: TGTGCCAGCAGTTTAAGGGGCCATGAAGCTTTCCTT.

Ten or more counts support this clonotype. The rearrangement uses TRBV12-3 or TRBV12-4 and TRBJ1-1; the D gene is possibly TRBD1 (5 bases). This CDR3 is built from 13 residues. V dropped 6 bases and J dropped 1 base, with 9 bases sitting between them. The CDR3, as DNA: TGTGCCAGCAGGCTAACAGGGAACACTGAAGCTTTCTTT. Its protein product is CASRLTGNTEAFF.

This clonotype showed up many times. V and J are TRBV12-3 or TRBV12-4 and TRBJ2-7, with D unclear. This CDR3 region has 11 residues. Trimming removed 4 bases from V and 6 bases from J, with 7 bases in between. The CDR3 loop reads CASSYRGEQYF. The CDR3 DNA reads TGTGCCAGCAGTTATAGAGGCGAGCAGTACTTC.

This clonotype was recorded at least ten times. V gene TRBV28 combines with J gene TRBJ2-7; possible D gene TRBD1, 6 bases. The CDR3 runs 12 residues. Germline loops: CDR1 MDHEN, CDR2 SYDVKM. V lost 7 bases and J lost 5, with 12 bases in between. In DNA, the CDR3 is TGTGCCAGCAACAGGGATGTGGACGAGCAGTACTTC. Its protein product is CASNRDVDEQYF.

Many counts were recorded for this clonotype. The chain carries TRBV20-1 and TRBJ2-7; weak D call: TRBD2 (6 bases). This CDR3 comprises 14 residues. Germline CDR1 and CDR2: DFQATT and SNEGSKA (reference sequence). V was clipped by 3 bases and J by 1 base, with 13 bases between them. CDR3 DNA: TGCAGTGCTAGGTCACGGGACTGGTCCTACGAGCAGTACTTC. Translation gives CSARSRDWSYEQYF.

This clonotype has more than one count but fewer than ten. The chain is built from TRBV4-1 and TRBJ2-2; D remains unclear. V shed 4 bases and J shed 6 bases, with 15 bases lying between them. The length of the CDR3 is 15 residues. CDR1 is MGHRA and CDR2 is YSYEKL in the germline V gene. The CDR3 protein is CASSPRSDGAGELFF. In DNA, the CDR3 is TGCGCCAGCAGCCCCCGGTCCGACGGCGCCGGGGAGCTGTTTTTT.

This clonotype appeared many times. V is TRBV6-5 and J is TRBJ1-1, with no clear D. Germline assignment: CDR1 MNHEY and CDR2 SVGAGI. Trimming stripped 5 bases from V and 6 bases from J, with 13 bases between. The CDR3 is 13 residues long. CDR3 in amino acids: CASSHGVVPEAFF. The CDR3 coding sequence is TGTGCCAGCAGTCACGGTGTGGTCCCTGAAGCTTTCTTT.

This clonotype was detected many times. The J gene is TRBJ2-7, the V gene TRBV4-2, with 9 bases that match TRBD1. With 4 bases clipped from V and 0 bases from J, the junction kept 7 bases outside the gene matches. Germline V gene lookup returns CDR1 LGHNA and CDR2 YNFKEQ. CDR3 length equals 16 residues. CDR3 DNA: TGTGCCAGCAGCCCTGACGGGACAGGGAACTCCTACGAGCAGTACTTC. Translation: CASSPDGTGNSYEQYF.

There are many counts of this clonotype. The V and J genes are TRBV18 and TRBJ1-2, with D unclear. V shed 8 bases and J shed 3 bases, with 13 bases lying between them. Per the germline V gene, CDR1 is KGHSH and CDR2 is LQKENI. This CDR3 contains 13 residues. The CDR3 loop reads CASSLRADYGYTF. In nucleotides, the CDR3 is TGTGCCAGCAGTCTCCGGGCTGACTATGGCTACACCTTC.

This clonotype was recorded many times. The V and J genes are TRBV12-3 or TRBV12-4 and TRBJ2-7, with D tentatively TRBD2 (6 bases). The V end was cut by 3 bases, the J end by 0 bases, with 9 bases between. The CDR3 contains 14 residues. Here the CDR3 reads CASSFDGSSYEQYF. Written as DNA, the CDR3 is TGTGCCAGCAGTTTCGACGGGAGCTCCTACGAGCAGTACTTC.

This clonotype was seen at least ten times. The V gene is TRBV28, the J gene TRBJ1-2; D may be TRBD1 (6 bases). CDR3 length: 12 amino acids. The germline V gene encodes CDR1 MDHEN and CDR2 SYDVKM. V was cut by 7 bases and J by 8 bases, with 14 bases left in between. In DNA form, the CDR3 reads TGTGCCAGCAATTTTAACAGGGACGGCTACACCTTC. It codes for CASNFNRDGYTF.

This clonotype was picked up many times. The rearrangement links TRBV19 to TRBJ1-1; D call uncertain. The CDR3 is 13 amino acids. The germline V gene encodes CDR1 LNHDA and CDR2 SQIVND (reference sequence). Trimming cost V 3 bases and J 3 bases, with 8 bases left between them. In DNA form, the CDR3 reads TGTGCCAGTAGTATGGGAGCCCACACTGAAGCTTTCTTT. Protein product: CASSMGAHTEAFF.